Each of the 3 T cell receptor beta chains below was sequenced from the same sample in a study of blood T cell repertoires in COVID-19. Assay used: immunoSEQ multiplex PCR; TCRdb lists only in-frame clones, some missing. Among about 190,000 clones listed, 65% to 80% were seen once. Sequencing was done on a sample of peripheral blood. The source is a woman in her forties or fifties with acute or convalescent COVID-19.

The chain employs TRBV6-1 and TRBJ2-7, with 7 bases that match TRBD1. V lost 3 bases to trimming and J lost 4 bases; unmatched junction nucleotides: 9. Germline CDR1 and CDR2: MNHNS and SASEGT. The CDR3 has 15 residues. CDR3 loop: CASSDGTAGRYEQYF. CDR3 nucleotide sequence: TGTGCCAGCAGTGATGGGACAGCCGGCCGTTACGAGCAGTACTTC.

The chain employs TRBV28 and TRBJ1-2, with 8 bases identical to TRBD1. Germline V gives CDR1 MDHEN, CDR2 SYDVKM. V was pared by 4 bases and J by 6 bases, with 4 bases of the junction left unmatched. This CDR3 spans 13 amino acids. The CDR3 DNA reads TGTGCCAGCAGTTCCTACAGGGGGGATGGCTACACCTTC. Its translation: CASSSYRGDGYTF.

The chain has TRBV29-1 and TRBJ2-3, with D possibly TRBD2 on 6 matching bases. Germline loops: CDR1 SQVTM, CDR2 ANQGSEA. V dropped 7 bases and J dropped 1 base, with 12 bases sitting between them. CDR3 length equals 13 residues. CDR3 loop: CSALGEGTDTQYF. The CDR3, as DNA: TGCAGCGCGCTGGGGGAGGGCACAGATACGCAGTATTTT.